This paragraph reports one T cell receptor (beta chain). A Seattle source enrolled patients during active infection and followed them longitudinally. This sample is drawn from a study of blood T cell repertoires in COVID-19. At the level of the study: Samples of COVID-19 (acute and convalescent) were obtained from the United States, Italy and Spain. From T cells, B-cell-depleted T cells, or PBMCs came the material, which was cDNA or gDNA.

Per the original data handling: Amplification from reference gene primers served as the basis for estimated nucleated cell counts. The table came from immunoSEQ multiplex PCR; TCRdb's copy has only in-frame clones and leaves some out. V and J calls plus clone size are reproduced from that table; the DNA served to infer D and trimming. The sample carries almost 200,000 clones, around 81% recorded once. The clonotype comes from a man in his fifties or sixties with COVID-19, enrolled during active disease. Sequencing was carried out using peripheral blood.

The CDR3 here is CATGQNNSPLHF. Written as DNA, the CDR3 is TGCGCCACAGGACAGAATAATTCACCCCTCCACTTT. V is TRBV10-1 and J is TRBJ1-6, with D possibly matching TRBD1 (6 bases). Trimming removed 10 bases at V and 5 bases at J, with 9 bases between. CDR1 and CDR2 from the germline V gene are WNHNN and SYGVQD (reference sequence). The CDR3 consists of 12 residues.